This record covers a single T cell receptor beta chain. What it binds is unknown. Through Arm-PCR of CDR3 regions and iRepertoire HTBI primers, TCR beta libraries were built. TCRdb ran MiXCR on the multiplex PCR reads and lists one entry per CDR3 protein. The table includes 400,000 or so distinct CDR3 sequences, around 20% detected once. The data were taken from a study of regulatory T cells in long-lasting Graves disease. General study findings and limits: A greater number of public clonotypes (approximately 2,700) was shared by persistent patients than by new patients (approximately 880). Newly diagnosed Graves' patients had higher TCR diversity than persistent ones.

The CDR3 contains 19 residues. The ends were cut back, 6 bases at V and 3 bases at J, with 27 bases in the middle. Time point denoted: persistent/refractory GD, antithyroid drugs over 5 years with positive TRAb. Making the TCR library involved RNA that had been extracted from PBMCs. Graves' disease was diagnosed by American Thyroid Association guidelines. Patients were enrolled at an endocrinology department in Xi'an, China. The sequencing here drew on peripheral blood mononuclear cells (PBMCs), taken when the disease was refractory, from a patient treated with antithyroid drugs. This rearrangement joins TRBV12-3 or TRBV12-4 to TRBJ1-3; D is perhaps TRBD1 (5 bases). This TCR was sampled from a female donor with Graves disease. This CDR3 is CASSGWEDTEERDGNTIYF. DNA for the CDR3: TGTGCCAGCAGCGGCTGGGAGGACACTGAGGAGAGGGATGGAAACACCATATATTTT.